These T cell receptor beta chains were read from a single sample in a study of cytomegalovirus exposure and HLA in healthy donors. Profiling relied on immunoSEQ multiplex PCR, and the TCRdb table lists in-frame clones only, not all of them. Among about 130,000 clones listed, roughly 80% were seen once. Material: PBMCs. These receptors originate from a man aged 45-65 years in good health and CMV-seronegative. Both conserved end residues are part of each CDR3. The D gene is left open where the match is weak. The size of a clone is reported for some rows only, either as once, few or many, or as a class for expanded clones.

TRBJ2-7,-,TRBV5-1,few,CASSLSPSSYEQYF,TGCGCCAGCAGCTTAAGTCCCTCCTCCTACGAGCAGTACTTC
TRBJ2-1,TRBD2,TRBV7-8,once,CASSLATGLAGEKNEQFF,TGTGCCAGCAGCTTAGCTACGGGACTAGCGGGAGAGAAGAATGAGCAGTTCTTC
TRBJ2-1,-,TRBV20-1,-,CSAPTGSEQFF,TGCAGTGCCCCGACAGGTAGTGAGCAGTTCTTC
TRBJ2-2,-,TRBV11-3,-,CASSPHRFTGELFF,TGTGCCAGCAGCCCCCACAGGTTTACCGGGGAGCTGTTTTTT
TRBJ1-2,TRBD1,TRBV6-5,-,CASSHRGRGYTF,TGTGCCAGCAGTCACAGGGGCCGTGGCTACACCTTC
TRBJ1-1,TRBD1,TRBV2,-,CASSYDRGQGTEAFF,TGTGCCAGCAGTTACGACAGGGGTCAAGGCACTGAAGCTTTCTTT
TRBJ2-3,TRBD1,TRBV4-1,-,CASSLRQGSTDTQYF,TGCGCCAGCAGCCTTCGACAGGGAAGCACAGATACGCAGTATTTT
TRBJ1-1,TRBD1,TRBV6-1,-,CASSDLQGASEAFF,TGTGCCAGCAGTGACCTACAGGGGGCTTCTGAAGCTTTCTTT
TRBJ2-5,TRBD2,TRBV28,once,CASRQGLAGGQETQYF,TGTGCCAGCAGACAGGGGTTAGCGGGAGGGCAAGAGACCCAGTACTTC
TRBJ2-7,-,TRBV5-1,-,CASSPQSLYEQYF,TGCGCCAGCAGTCCACAAAGTTTATACGAGCAGTACTTC
TRBJ2-7,TRBD1,TRBV5-6,few,CASSLGQGMDEQYF,TGTGCCAGCAGCCTGGGACAGGGGATGGACGAGCAGTACTTC
TRBJ2-1,TRBD1,TRBV5-1,-,CASSSRDRGSGKNEQFF,TGCGCCAGCAGCTCCCGGGACAGGGGATCGGGGAAGAATGAGCAGTTCTTC
TRBJ1-3,TRBD1,TRBV5-1,-,CASSQGTDGNTIYF,TGCGCCAGCAGCCAGGGGACAGATGGAAACACCATATATTTT
TRBJ1-2,-,TRBV7-9,-,CASSFLNQDNGYTF,TGTGCCAGCAGCTTCCTAAATCAGGATAATGGCTACACCTTC
TRBJ2-3,-,TRBV19,once,CASSRTSGSSVTDTQYF,TGTGCCAGTAGTCGCACTTCAGGGTCCTCGGTCACAGATACGCAGTATTTT
TRBJ1-5,TRBD1,TRBV6-6,few,CASSLVDRGLGAQHF,TGTGCCAGCAGTTTAGTGGACAGGGGGCTTGGGGCCCAGCATTTT
TRBJ1-5,TRBD1,TRBV2,-,CASSGTGRNQPQHF,TGTGCCAGCAGCGGGACAGGGAGGAATCAGCCCCAGCATTTT
TRBJ2-7,TRBD2,TRBV29-1,-,CSVGRGAGATYEQYF,TGCAGCGTTGGGAGGGGAGCGGGAGCGACCTACGAGCAGTACTTC
TRBJ2-7,TRBD1,TRBV10-3,-,CAISEGTGGYEQYF,TGTGCCATCAGTGAGGGTACAGGGGGCTACGAGCAGTACTTC
TRBJ1-1,-,TRBV28,-,CASSLTVEAFF,TGTGCCAGCAGCCTGACAGTTGAAGCTTTCTTT
TRBJ1-1,TRBD1,TRBV19,-,CASKLQGGTEAFF,TGTGCCAGTAAGTTACAGGGGGGGACTGAAGCTTTCTTT
TRBJ1-1,TRBD1,TRBV6-5,-,CASNRGNTEAFF,TGTGCCAGCAACAGGGGGAACACTGAAGCTTTCTTT
TRBJ2-7,TRBD1,TRBV5-1,-,CASSIAGTGSQLGEQYF,TGCGCCAGCAGCATCGCCGGGACAGGGTCCCAATTGGGCGAGCAGTACTTC
TRBJ2-3,-,TRBV2,-,CASSGPGTDTQYF,TGTGCCAGCAGTGGTCCCGGGACAGATACGCAGTATTTT
TRBJ2-3,TRBD2,TRBV2,-,CASVPSGRGLLPTDTQYF,TGTGCCAGCGTACCTAGCGGGAGGGGGCTCCTACCCACAGATACGCAGTATTTT
TRBJ2-2,TRBD2,TRBV6-1,-,CASSRISGSTGELFF,TGTGCCAGCAGTCGGATAAGCGGGAGTACCGGGGAGCTGTTTTTT
TRBJ2-3,-,TRBV5-8,few,CASSLWGGRSDTQYF,TGTGCCAGCAGCTTGTGGGGGGGGCGGTCGGATACGCAGTATTTT
TRBJ2-7,TRBD1,TRBV15,-,CATSRGGTGRDEQYF,TGTGCCACCAGCAGAGGGGGGACAGGGAGGGACGAGCAGTACTTC
TRBJ1-3,TRBD1,TRBV4-2,-,CASSQDRTGRDSGNTIYF,TGTGCCAGCAGCCAAGATAGGACAGGGAGGGACTCTGGAAACACCATATATTTT
TRBJ2-7,TRBD2,TRBV10-3,once,CAISGTSGSGYEQYF,TGTGCCATCAGTGGGACTAGCGGGAGCGGGTACGAGCAGTACTTC
TRBJ1-2,TRBD1,TRBV18,once,CASSLDRGYGYTF,TGTGCCAGCTCACTGGACAGGGGCTATGGCTACACCTTC
TRBJ1-1,-,TRBV7-2,-,CASSQGSANTEAFF,TGTGCCAGCAGTCAGGGGTCCGCGAACACTGAAGCTTTCTTT
TRBJ2-4,-,TRBV27,once,CASSPDGAGAKNIQYF,TGTGCCAGCAGCCCCGACGGGGCGGGGGCCAAAAACATTCAGTACTTC
TRBJ1-2,-,TRBV14,-,CASSQVLYYGYTF,TGTGCCAGCAGCCAAGTCCTGTACTATGGCTACACCTTC
TRBJ1-2,-,TRBV30,-,CAWSADRDLSYTF,TGTGCCTGGAGCGCGGACAGAGATCTAAGCTACACCTTC
TRBJ2-7,-,TRBV5-1,-,CASSRGNEQYF,TGCGCCAGCAGCAGAGGGAACGAGCAGTACTTC
TRBJ2-1,TRBD2,TRBV28,-,CASSPGTSGGSSYNEQFF,TGTGCCAGCAGTCCAGGGACTAGCGGGGGTAGCTCCTACAATGAGCAGTTCTTC
TRBJ1-1,TRBD1,TRBV6-1,-,CASSVDRGAEAFF,TGTGCCAGCAGTGTAGACAGGGGCGCTGAAGCTTTCTTT
TRBJ1-5,TRBD1,TRBV6-6,-,CASSYGTGDFNQPQHF,TGTGCCAGCAGTTACGGGACAGGTGACTTCAATCAGCCCCAGCATTTT
TRBJ1-3,-,TRBV5-1,many,CASRDIGSGNTIYF,TGCGCCAGCAGGGACATAGGCTCTGGAAACACCATATATTTT
TRBJ1-5,-,TRBV6-5,few,CASTPGIGQPQHF,TGTGCCAGCACCCCAGGGATAGGTCAGCCCCAGCATTTT
TRBJ2-1,TRBD2,TRBV9,-,CASSVELSGGPLNEQFF,TGTGCCAGCAGCGTAGAGTTATCGGGAGGGCCGCTGAATGAGCAGTTCTTC
TRBJ1-6,-,TRBV28,-,CASRTVERASPLHF,TGTGCCAGCAGAACGGTCGAGAGGGCTTCACCCCTCCACTTT
TRBJ2-5,-,TRBV5-1,-,CASSLVQGVETQYF,TGCGCCAGCAGCTTGGTACAGGGTGTGGAGACCCAGTACTTC
TRBJ1-1,-,TRBV19,-,CAADGGRRGSNTEAFF,TGTGCTGCTGACGGGGGGCGCAGAGGGTCGAACACTGAAGCTTTCTTT
TRBJ2-5,TRBD2,TRBV11-2,few,CASSLAGAQETQYF,TGTGCCAGCAGTCTAGCGGGAGCACAAGAGACCCAGTACTTC
TRBJ2-3,TRBD2,TRBV4-3,-,CASSQGERERTDTQYF,TGCGCCAGCAGCCAAGGGGAGCGGGAGAGGACAGATACGCAGTATTTT
TRBJ2-3,-,TRBV11-2,-,CASSSPRRGEGLVDTQYF,TGTGCCAGCAGCTCGCCGCGGAGGGGGGAGGGCCTGGTAGATACGCAGTATTTT
TRBJ2-2,-,TRBV5-8,few,CASSPQGAGTGELFF,TGTGCCAGCAGCCCCCAAGGGGCTGGCACCGGGGAGCTGTTTTTT
TRBJ1-2,-,TRBV6-1,-,CASLRGLGGYTF,TGTGCCAGCCTTCGGGGATTGGGTGGCTACACCTTC